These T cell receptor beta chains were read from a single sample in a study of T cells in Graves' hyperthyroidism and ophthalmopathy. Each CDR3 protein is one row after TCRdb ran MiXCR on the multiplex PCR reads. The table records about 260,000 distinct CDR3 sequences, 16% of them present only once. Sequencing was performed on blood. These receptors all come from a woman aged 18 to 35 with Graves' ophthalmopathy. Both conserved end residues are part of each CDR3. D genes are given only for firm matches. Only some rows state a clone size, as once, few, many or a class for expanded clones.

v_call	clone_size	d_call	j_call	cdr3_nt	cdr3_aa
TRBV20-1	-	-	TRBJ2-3	TGCAGTGCTAATCGACTAGACGTAGATACGCAGTATTTT	CSANRLDVDTQYF
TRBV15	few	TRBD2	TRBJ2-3	TGTGCCACCAGCAGAGATCCGGGCGGGAGGGCCAGAGATACGCAGTATTTT	CATSRDPGGRARDTQYF
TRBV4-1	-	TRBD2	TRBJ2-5	TGCGCCAGCAGCCAAGGTCTAGCGGGGTCGCGGCTCCAAGAGACCCAGTACTTC	CASSQGLAGSRLQETQYF
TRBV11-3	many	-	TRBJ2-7	TGTGCCAGCAGCTTAGGAGCGACAGGCCTCTACGAGCAGTACTTC	CASSLGATGLYEQYF
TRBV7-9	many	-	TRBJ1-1	TGTGCCAGCAGCTTATCCCCCCGGGAAGCTTTCTTT	CASSLSPREAFF
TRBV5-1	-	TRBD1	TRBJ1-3	TGCGCCAGCAGCGCCTGGACAGGGGGGGCTGGAAACACCATATATTTT	CASSAWTGGAGNTIYF
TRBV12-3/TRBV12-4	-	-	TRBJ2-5	TGTGCCAGCAGTTTTTTAAGGGGGAGGGAGACCCAGTACTTC	CASSFLRGRETQYF
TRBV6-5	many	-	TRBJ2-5	TGTGCCAGCAGTTACAAGGCCCGGGGAAGGGGACAAGAGACCCAGTACTTC	CASSYKARGRGQETQYF
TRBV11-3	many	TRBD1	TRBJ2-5	TGTGCCAGCAGCTCCGCTCCAGGGACAGGGCTAGAGACCCAGTACTTC	CASSSAPGTGLETQYF
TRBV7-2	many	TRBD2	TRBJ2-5	TGTGCCAGCAGCCCTCCCGGACTAGGCCAAGAGACCCAGTACTTC	CASSPPGLGQETQYF
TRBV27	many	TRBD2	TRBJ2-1	TGTGCCAGCAGTCTTAGCGGGAGTTTCACCCATGAGCAGTTCTTC	CASSLSGSFTHEQFF
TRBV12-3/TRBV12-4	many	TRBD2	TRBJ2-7	TGTGCCAGCAGTTTTAGCGGGACGTACTACGAGCAGTACTTC	CASSFSGTYYEQYF
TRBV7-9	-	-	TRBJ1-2	TGTGCCAGCAGCTTAGAGGGTACAGTCAATTACTATGGCTACACCTTC	CASSLEGTVNYYGYTF
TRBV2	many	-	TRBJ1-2	TGTGCCAGCAGCGTTCGGGGGCCTCAAGGCTACACCTTC	CASSVRGPQGYTF
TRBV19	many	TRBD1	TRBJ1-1	TGTGCCAGTAGTTTGGGACAGGGCCAAGACTTGAACACTGAAGCTTTCTTT	CASSLGQGQDLNTEAFF
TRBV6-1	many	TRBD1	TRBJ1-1	TGTGCCAGCAGTTATAGACAGGGGGTGAACACTGAAGCTTTCTTT	CASSYRQGVNTEAFF
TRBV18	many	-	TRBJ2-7	TGTGCCAGCTCACCGTTGGAGGGGATCTCCTACGAGCAGTACTTC	CASSPLEGISYEQYF
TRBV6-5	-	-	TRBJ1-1	TGTGCCAGCAGTTACCTGGCAGGGGATTGGGCTGAAGCTTTCTTT	CASSYLAGDWAEAFF
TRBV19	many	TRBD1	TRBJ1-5	TGTGCCAGTAGTATTAGGTTTGGGCGGACAGGGGACAATCAGCCCCAGCATTTT	CASSIRFGRTGDNQPQHF
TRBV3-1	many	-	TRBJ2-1	TGTGCCAGCAGCCAAGAAAGGGCTGAGCAGTTCTTC	CASSQERAEQFF
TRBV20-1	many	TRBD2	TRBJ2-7	TGCAGTGCTAGTAACCCTAGCGGGGGGGCCTTGTCCTACGAGCAGTACTTC	CSASNPSGGALSYEQYF
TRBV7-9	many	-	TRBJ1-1	TGTGCCAGCAGCTTGGAGATGAACACTGAAGCTTTCTTT	CASSLEMNTEAFF
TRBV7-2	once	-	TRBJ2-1	TGTGCCAGCAGTAGGTGGGAAAACTCCTACAATGAGCAGTTCTTC	CASSRWENSYNEQFF
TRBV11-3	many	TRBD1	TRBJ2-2	TGTGCCAGCAGCTTAGAGGACAGGGCGAACACCGGGGAGCTGTTTTTT	CASSLEDRANTGELFF
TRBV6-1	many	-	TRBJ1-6	TGTGCCAGCAGTGAATATGGGACACGTAATTCACCCCTCCACTTT	CASSEYGTRNSPLHF
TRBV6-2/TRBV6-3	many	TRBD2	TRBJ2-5	TGTGCCAGCATTGGACTAGCGGGGGGAGAAGAGACCCAGTACTTC	CASIGLAGGEETQYF
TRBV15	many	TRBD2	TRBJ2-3	TGTGCCACCAGCAGAAGGGGACTAGCCGGCACAGATACGCAGTATTTT	CATSRRGLAGTDTQYF
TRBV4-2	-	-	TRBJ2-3	TGTGCCAGCAGCCAAACCCCGGGCACAGATACGCAGTATTTT	CASSQTPGTDTQYF
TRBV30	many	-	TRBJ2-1	TGTGCCTGGAGCCCTTCTACCGGATACAATGAGCAGTTCTTC	CAWSPSTGYNEQFF
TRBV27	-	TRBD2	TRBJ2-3	TGTGCCAGCAGTTTTAGGGGAGGGATAGGGACAGATACGCAGTATTTT	CASSFRGGIGTDTQYF
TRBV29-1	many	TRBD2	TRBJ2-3	TGCAGCGTTTCAAGCGGGGGGTCAGATACGCAGTATTTT	CSVSSGGSDTQYF
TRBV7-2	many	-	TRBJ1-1	TGTGCCAGCAGCTTGGTGGGGGCCCACACTGAAGCTTTCTTT	CASSLVGAHTEAFF
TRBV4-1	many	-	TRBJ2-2	TGCGCCAGCAGCCAAGATCTTGGATGGGGCACCGGGGAGCTGTTTTTT	CASSQDLGWGTGELFF
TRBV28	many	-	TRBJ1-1	TGTGCCAGCACCGGAGGAAGGAGTGGGGAGAACACTGAAGCTTTCTTT	CASTGGRSGENTEAFF
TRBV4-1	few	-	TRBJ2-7	TGCGCCAGCAGCCAAAGTTGGGGTTCCCACGAGCAGTACTTC	CASSQSWGSHEQYF
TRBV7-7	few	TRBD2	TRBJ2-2	TGTGCTAGCAGCTTAGAACTAGCGGGACGGACCGGGGAGCTGTTTTTT	CASSLELAGRTGELFF
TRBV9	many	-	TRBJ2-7	TGTGCCAGCAGCGTAGAAAGTTGGCCAGGGGCCCACGAGCAGTACTTC	CASSVESWPGAHEQYF
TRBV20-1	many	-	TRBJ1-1	TGCAGTGCTAGAGTTGGGGACACTGAAGCTTTCTTT	CSARVGDTEAFF
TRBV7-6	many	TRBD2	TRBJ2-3	TGTGCCAGCAGCGCCGGACTAGCGGGAGGGCCAAGCACAGATACGCAGTATTTT	CASSAGLAGGPSTDTQYF
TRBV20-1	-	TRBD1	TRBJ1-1	TGCAGTGATAGAGATGGGACAGGGCAAGCGCTATACTTGTACACTGAAGCTTTCTTT	CSDRDGTGQALYLYTEAFF
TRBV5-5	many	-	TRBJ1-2	TGTGCCAGCAGCCAGGAGGGGAACTATGGCTACACCTTC	CASSQEGNYGYTF
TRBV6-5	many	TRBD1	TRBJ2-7	TGTGCCAGCAGTTACGGGACAGAATACGAGCAGTACTTC	CASSYGTEYEQYF
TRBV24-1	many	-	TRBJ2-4	TGTGCCACCAGTGATCGATCAGCACAACAAGGCAAAAACATTCAGTACTTC	CATSDRSAQQGKNIQYF
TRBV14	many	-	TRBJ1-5	TGTGCCAGCAGCCAGGGTTGGAATCAGCCCCAGCATTTT	CASSQGWNQPQHF
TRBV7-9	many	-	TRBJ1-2	TGTGCCAGCAGCTTAGTGGGAGACTATGGCTACACCTTC	CASSLVGDYGYTF
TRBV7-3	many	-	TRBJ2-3	TGTGCCAGCAGCTTCACCCCAGGGGATACGCAGTATTTT	CASSFTPGDTQYF
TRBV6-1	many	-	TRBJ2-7	TGTGCCAGCAGCAGAGACCCATCCGACTACGAGCAGTACTTC	CASSRDPSDYEQYF
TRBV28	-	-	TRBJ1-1	TGTGCCAGCAGTTGGTACCATAGAGGGAACACTGAAGCTTTCTTT	CASSWYHRGNTEAFF
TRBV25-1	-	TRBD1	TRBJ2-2	TGTGCCAGCAGTAAGACAGGGTCCACCGGGGAGCTGTTTTTT	CASSKTGSTGELFF
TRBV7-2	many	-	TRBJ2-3	TGTGCCAGCAGCAAGATGAGGAGCACAGATACGCAGTATTTT	CASSKMRSTDTQYF
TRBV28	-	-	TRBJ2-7	TGTGCCAGCAGTTCTCTCGGGACTCCAGTCCCCTACGAGCAGTACTTC	CASSSLGTPVPYEQYF
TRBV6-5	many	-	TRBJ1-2	TGTGCCAGCAGTTACACTCTCAACTATGGCTACACCTTC	CASSYTLNYGYTF
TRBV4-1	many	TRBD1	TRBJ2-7	TGCGCCAGCAGCCAAGATTCAGGGACAGGGTTCAACGAGCAGTACTTC	CASSQDSGTGFNEQYF
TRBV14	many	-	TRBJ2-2	TGTGCCAGCAGCCAACAAACGGGATCCACCGGGGAGCTGTTTTTT	CASSQQTGSTGELFF